The 13 T cell receptor beta chains given below trace back to one sample, sequenced in a study of CD8 T cells in Susac syndrome. After extraction with the RNeasy kit, about 0.5 to 1 ug of the RNA was reverse transcribed using random hexamers. TCRdb analysed the immunoSEQ multiplex PCR reads with MiXCR anew, one entry per CDR3 protein. This sample yields 100,000 or so distinct CDR3 sequences, of which 90% to 95% are seen a single time; roughly 0.3% belongs to the top ten. Sequencing used CD4+ T cells from PBMCs. The receptor set was obtained from a human donor with Susac syndrome.

CDR3 protein: CASIIPTVSYEQYF. CDR3 coding DNA: TGCGCCAGCATAATCCCGACAGTGTCCTACGAGCAGTACTTC. The chain joins TRBV10-2 to TRBJ2-7; maybe TRBD1 (5 bases). This CDR3 is built from 14 residues. From germline, CDR1 is WSHSY and CDR2 SAAADI. The V and J ends lost 7 bases and 1 base respectively, with 14 bases between them.

This chain uses TRBV12-3 or TRBV12-4 with TRBJ1-2; D gene unclear. V was cut by 7 bases and J by 7 bases, with 16 bases left in between. This CDR3 region has 13 residues. The CDR3 loop is CASTAAKAPGYTF. The CDR3, as DNA: TGTGCCAGCACTGCGGCCAAGGCGCCTGGCTACACCTTC.

The chain links TRBV7-2 to TRBJ2-5; 8 positions agree with TRBD2. The junction had 5 bases not matched to a gene; V was cut back by 3 bases and J by 5 bases. This CDR3 spans 14 amino acids. Germline V gives CDR1 SGHTA, CDR2 FQGNSA. DNA for the CDR3: TGTGCCAGCAGCTTGGCGGGGGGCACGGAGACCCAGTACTTC. Protein sequence: CASSLAGGTETQYF.

This sequence joins TRBV7-6 and TRBJ2-2; unclear D gene. Germline loops: CDR1 SGHVS, CDR2 FNYEAQ. The CDR3 spans 16 residues. V lost 2 bases to trimming and J lost 2 bases, with 12 bases between them. The CDR3: CASSLYRTVNTGELFF. The DNA of the CDR3 is TGTGCCAGCAGCTTATACCGAACAGTCAACACCGGGGAGCTGTTTTTT.

The V and J genes are TRBV7-9 and TRBJ1-1; no firm D call. The germline CDR1 and CDR2 sequences are SEHNR and FQNEAQ (reference sequence). This CDR3 comprises 11 residues. The V gene lost 5 bases and the J gene lost 11 bases, with 12 bases spanning the gap. This CDR3 is CASSRHSGAFF. The CDR3 nucleotides read TGTGCCAGCAGCCGCCACTCGGGTGCTTTCTTT. Filled out from reference TRBV7-9 and TRBJ1-1, the complete variable domain reads DTGVSQNPRHKITKRGQNVTFRCDPISEHNRLYWYRQTLGQGPEFLTYFQNEAQLEKSRLLSDRFSAERPKGSFSTLEIQRTEQGDSAMYLCASSRHSGAFFGQGTRLTVV.

The genes are TRBV30 and TRBJ1-1, with D possibly TRBD1 on 5 matching bases. Germline V gene data show CDR1 as GTSNPN and CDR2 as SVGIG (reference sequence). V was shortened by 8 bases and J by 10 bases, with 14 bases between the two germline ends. The CDR3 extends over 10 amino acids. The DNA for the CDR3 is TGTGCCCTCACTGGGACGGGAGCTTTCTTT. Its translation: CALTGTGAFF.

This chain joins TRBV4-3 and TRBJ1-4; D is possibly TRBD1 (5 bases). Trimming took off 0 bases at V and 2 bases at J, with 13 bases between the two ends. Per germline, CDR1 LGHNA and CDR2 YSLEER. The CDR3 is made up of 17 amino acids. The CDR3 protein is CASSQEPGRSTNEKLFF. The CDR3 DNA reads TGCGCCAGCAGCCAAGAACCGGGACGGAGTACTAATGAAAAACTGTTTTTT.

This clonotype appeared once. The rearrangement links TRBV20-1 to TRBJ2-3; 8 bases agree with TRBD2. Germline V gene lookup returns CDR1 DFQATT and CDR2 SNEGSKA (reference sequence). Trimming took 1 base from V and 1 from J; bases not matched to a gene: 10. The CDR3 is 17 amino acids. CDR3 region: CSARAAGGLRGTDTQYF. In nucleotides, the CDR3 is TGCAGTGCTAGAGCTGCGGGGGGCCTTAGGGGCACAGATACGCAGTATTTT.

The chain has TRBV30 and TRBJ2-7; D is perhaps TRBD2 (5 bases). The CDR3 length is 11 residues. Trimming took off 7 bases at V and 4 bases at J, with 11 bases between the two ends. CDR1 GTSNPN and CDR2 SVGIG come from the germline V gene (reference sequence). The CDR3 coding sequence is TGTGCCTCCGAGTGGGAGTACGAGCAGTACTTC. Translating gives CASEWEYEQYF.

The chain combines TRBV28 with TRBJ1-6; tentatively, D is TRBD1 (5 bases). Germline values: CDR1 MDHEN, CDR2 SYDVKM. Trimming took 11 bases from V and 7 from J, leaving 12 bases between them. The CDR3 consists of 12 residues. In DNA, the CDR3 is TGTGCCTCCGGGAGGGGAAATTCACCCCTCCACTTT. This sequence encodes CASGRGNSPLHF.

The chain has TRBV2 and TRBJ2-3, with 9 nucleotides matching TRBD1. This CDR3 has 13 residues. J was trimmed by 2 bases and V by 7 bases; bases with no gene match: 1. Germline lookup yields CDR1 SNHLY and CDR2 FYNNEI. Written as DNA, the CDR3 is TGTGCCAGCAACAGGGGGCTCACAGATACGCAGTATTTT. It codes for CASNRGLTDTQYF.

The genes are TRBV9 and TRBJ2-3; TRBD2 matches 8 bases. This CDR3 has 15 residues. The V segment lost 5 bases and the J segment 5 bases; nucleotides outside the gene matches: 10. Germline CDR1 and CDR2: SGDLS and YYNGEE. The CDR3 DNA is TGTGCCAGCAGTCCCGGGGGGGCCTCCAGAGATACGCAGTATTTT. Its translation is CASSPGGASRDTQYF.

The CDR3 protein is CASSLTDSTYNEQFF. For the CDR3, the DNA is TGTGCCAGCAGCTTAACGGACTCAACCTACAATGAGCAGTTCTTC. This rearrangement joins TRBV7-3 to TRBJ2-1; maybe TRBD2 (5 bases). The CDR3 loop spans 15 amino acids. Looked up from germline, CDR1 is SGHTA and CDR2 is FQGTGA. V was pared by 0 bases and J by 2 bases, with 8 bases between.